This paragraph covers one T cell receptor (beta chain) sequence. This sample also contains other DNA sequences that code for the same CDR3. The data were taken from a study of shared clonotypes between healthy human individuals. Whole-study context: With ages of 18 to 49, the donors were a couple of women and three men.

The naive CD8 subset, CD45RO-negative cells positively selected for CCR7, excluded terminally differentiated effector memory CD45RA+ cells. It was about 210 ng DNA, approximately 30,000 T cell genomes, that sorted-subset replicate PCRs used. The data were produced by immunoSEQ multiplex PCR, yet TCRdb's version contains in-frame clones alone and is incomplete. The sample records about 2.1 million clones, about 92% being singletons. This receptor was taken from a man between 18 and 29 years old in good health. Some clones in this sample may be carry-over from other donors' samples. The sample consisted of naive CD8+ T cells from PBMCs.

CDR3 loop: CASSQDGTSGYEQYF. The CDR3 DNA reads TGTGCCAGCAGCCAAGATGGGACTAGCGGGTACGAGCAGTACTTC. The chain recombines TRBV14 with TRBJ2-7; 12 nucleotides align to TRBD2. The CDR3 extends over 15 amino acids. With V trimmed by 0 bases and J by 4 bases, 1 base remained unmatched. CDR1 is SGHDN, CDR2 FVKESK, per germline.